Listed below are T cell receptor beta chains from one sample, sequenced in a study of STAT5B mutations in CD4+ large granular lymphocyte leukemia. This table comes from immunoSEQ multiplex PCR, and its TCRdb copy is limited to in-frame clones, with some not included. The data show approximately 32,000 clones, with roughly 70% seen just once and 2% held by the top ten. Sequencing input: CD4+ T cells from blood buffy coats. The receptor source for this set is a human donor in good health. The CDR3 runs from the conserved cysteine through the conserved F or W. Fields, in order: J gene, D gene, V gene, clone size, CDR3 DNA, CDR3 protein. A D gene is named only where the DNA matches it firmly. Size tells how often a clone was seen (once, few, many) or the class of an expanded clone, and some rows leave it out.

TRBJ1-4 . TRBV23-1 . TGCGCCAGCAGTCTAGGTGCAACTAATGAAAAACTGTTTTTT CASSLGATNEKLFF
TRBJ1-4 . TRBV5-1 . TGCGCCAGCAGTCAAACTTCAGGGGCTGCTAATGAAAAACTGTTTTTT CASSQTSGAANEKLFF
TRBJ1-2 . TRBV5-5 . TGTGCCAGCAGCTGGACCGCGGACTATGGCTACACCTTC CASSWTADYGYTF
TRBJ1-2 TRBD1 TRBV11-2 . TGTGCCAGCAGTCCTCCGGGACAGGGTGTTGGCTACACCTTC CASSPPGQGVGYTF
TRBJ2-6 . TRBV2 . TGTGCCAGCAGTGTTATCAGGGGCTCTGGGGCCAACGTCCTGACTTTC CASSVIRGSGANVLTF
TRBJ2-1 TRBD2 TRBV10-1 . TGCGCCAGCAGTGAGCCCGAGACTAGCGGGGACACTGAGCAGTTCTTC CASSEPETSGDTEQFF
TRBJ2-3 TRBD1 TRBV6-1 . TGTGCCAGCAGTGAGTCGACAGGGGAAGATACGCAGTATTTT CASSESTGEDTQYF
TRBJ1-2 . TRBV4-2 . TGTGCCAGCAGCCAAGATTTCGGGGGGGGAGAAAATTCTGGCTACACCTTC CASSQDFGGGENSGYTF
TRBJ2-2 TRBD1 TRBV19 . TGTGCCACCTACCGGGACAGCCTATCCCTCGGGTCCGGGGAGCTGTTTTTT CATYRDSLSLGSGELFF
TRBJ1-6 . TRBV7-8 . TGTGCCAGCAGCCCCAAGAATGTAGGTTCACCCCTCCACTTT CASSPKNVGSPLHF
TRBJ2-7 . TRBV7-2 . TGTGCCAGCAGCTTAGTTTCAGTTTCCTACGAGCAGTACTTC CASSLVSVSYEQYF
TRBJ2-2 . TRBV19 once TGTGCCAGTAGTGCAGGGGCAGCCTCCGGGGAGCTGTTTTTT CASSAGAASGELFF
TRBJ2-5 . TRBV2 . TGTGCCAGCAGTGAATCGCAGGGCGGGCAGACCCAGTACTTC CASSESQGGQTQYF
TRBJ2-7 . TRBV7-8 . TGTGCCAGCAGCTTAGGTAGGCACAGGGTAGGGGAGCAGTACTTC CASSLGRHRVGEQYF
TRBJ1-4 TRBD1 TRBV6-5 . TGTGCCAGCAGTAAACAGGGGGCCCATGAAAAACTGTTTTTT CASSKQGAHEKLFF
TRBJ2-2 TRBD1 TRBV29-1 . TGCAGCGTTCTGGTGCAGGGGGCAACCGGGGAGCTGTTTTTT CSVLVQGATGELFF
TRBJ1-6 . TRBV11-2 . TGTGCCAGCAGCTTACAGGGTTCGGATAATTCACCCCTCCACTTT CASSLQGSDNSPLHF
TRBJ2-2 . TRBV9 . TGTGCCAGCAGCGTAGGACCGATCACCGGGGAGCTGTTTTTT CASSVGPITGELFF
TRBJ1-2 . TRBV5-5 . TGTGCCAGCAGCTTGGGGATGGCCAACTACTATGGCTACACCTTC CASSLGMANYYGYTF
TRBJ1-1 TRBD1 TRBV7-3 few TGTGCCAGCAGCTTAGCTGGACAGGGGCGGGCTTTCTTT CASSLAGQGRAFF
TRBJ1-1 . TRBV5-1 few TGCGCCAGCAGCGGCGGCGATATGAACACTGAAGCTTTCTTT CASSGGDMNTEAFF
TRBJ2-5 TRBD1 TRBV9 . TGTGCCAGCAGTGGCGACAGGGATTTGAACCAAGAGACCCAGTACTTC CASSGDRDLNQETQYF
TRBJ2-7 TRBD1 TRBV18 few TGTGCCAGCAATGACAGGGAATCCGGCGAGCAGTACTTC CASNDRESGEQYF
TRBJ1-3 . TRBV5-6 . TGTGCCAGCAGCGTCGACAGAAACACCATATATTTT CASSVDRNTIYF